The 4 T cell receptor beta chains presented below share a single source sample, sequenced in a study of cytomegalovirus exposure and HLA in healthy donors. A multiplex PCR was run with 60 Vbeta primers and 13 Jbeta primers. Profiling relied on immunoSEQ multiplex PCR, and the TCRdb table lists in-frame clones only, not all of them. The sample lists approximately 180,000 clones; just under 80% were seen once. The sequencing sample was made of PBMCs. The receptors shown here come from a woman in her 50s in good health and CMV-seropositive.

The CDR3 region is CAWSSVSGNTIYF. CDR3 sequence (DNA): TGTGCCTGGAGTTCAGTCTCTGGAAACACCATATATTTT. The chain employs TRBV30 and TRBJ1-3; no definite D call. The V gene lost 2 bases and the J gene lost 0 bases, with 5 bases spanning the gap. Germline V gives CDR1 GTSNPN, CDR2 SVGIG (reference sequence). The CDR3 is 13 residues long. The full variable domain, its missing parts supplied by reference TRBV30 and TRBJ1-3, is SQTIHQWPATLVQPVGSPLSLECTVEGTSNPNLYWYRQAAGRGLQLLFYSVGIGQISSEVPQNLSASRPQDRQFILSSKKLLLSDSGFYLCAWSSVSGNTIYFGEGSWLTVV.

The rearrangement joins TRBV6-1 to TRBJ2-7, with unresolved D. Trimming took 2 bases from V and 2 from J, leaving 13 bases between them. Per germline, CDR1 MNHNS and CDR2 SASEGT. CDR3 size: 15 residues. The chain's CDR3 is CASSELRSLAYEQYF. The CDR3 DNA sequence: TGTGCCAGCAGTGAATTGCGGAGTCTTGCCTACGAGCAGTACTTC.

The chain combines TRBV10-3 with TRBJ1-1; no definite D call. CDR3 length: 15 amino acids. V lost 7 bases and J lost 2, with 17 bases in between. CDR1 and CDR2 from the germline V gene are ENHRY and SYGVKD. The CDR3 here is CAITARVGRNTEAFF. The CDR3 DNA follows: TGTGCCATCACCGCCCGGGTCGGCAGAAACACTGAAGCTTTCTTT.

This rearrangement joins TRBV6-5 to TRBJ1-3, with 11 nucleotides matching TRBD1. The CDR3 has 14 amino acids. Losses at the gene ends were 6 bases for V and 8 bases for J; bases not matched to a gene: 6. Germline lookup yields CDR1 MNHEY and CDR2 SVGAGI. The CDR3 DNA reads as TGTGCCAGCAGCCCGGACAGGGGGCTTTACACCATATATTTT. Its translation is CASSPDRGLYTIYF.